This paragraph covers one T cell receptor (beta chain) sequence. Sequencing used immunoSEQ multiplex PCR; TCRdb keeps in-frame clones, though not all of them. The sample gives about 350,000 clones, roughly 87% of which show up once; roughly 1% is in the top ten. The data were obtained in a study of blood T cell repertoires in COVID-19. CDR1 is KGHSH and CDR2 is LQKENI in the germline V gene. This CDR3 has 15 amino acids. The germline V and J ends were trimmed by 5 bases and 5 bases, with 19 bases remaining between them. The chain combines TRBV18 with TRBJ2-7; D perhaps matches TRBD1 (6 bases). The sample consisted of PBMCs or T cells enriched from blood (not recorded which). The source of this sequence is a woman aged 25 to 39 who had recovered from COVID-19. CDR3: CASSGSLTGLDEQYF. Written as DNA, the CDR3 is TGTGCCAGCTCAGGGTCGCTTACAGGGCTGGACGAGCAGTACTTC.